This is a list of T cell receptor beta chains from one sample in a study of blood T cells in healthy people across ages. TCRdb analysed the 5' RACE reads with MiXCR anew, one entry per CDR3 protein. This sample has 630,000 or so distinct CDR3 sequences, with roughly 30% found just once. The sample consisted of blood. The receptors originated from a woman of 80 years or more in good health. The CDR3 runs from the conserved cysteine through the conserved F or W. A D gene is named only where the DNA matches it firmly. A clone size is listed for some rows: how often the clone was seen (once, few, many), or a class if it is expanded.

TRBV7-2	few	-	TRBJ1-2	TGTGTCAGCAGCTTAGGGGTCCGATATGGCTACACCTTC	CVSSLGVRYGYTF
TRBV7-9	many	TRBD1	TRBJ2-7	TGTGCCAGCAGCCCAGGGACAGGGAAAACCTACGAGCAGTACTTC	CASSPGTGKTYEQYF
TRBV3-1	-	-	TRBJ2-2	TGTGCCAGCAGCCCCCCAGGAGGGACCGGGGAGCTGTTTTTT	CASSPPGGTGELFF
TRBV4-2	-	-	TRBJ2-7	TGTGCCAGCAGCCAAGGTTCAGGGAGCGAGCAGTACTTC	CASSQGSGSEQYF
TRBV3-1	-	TRBD1	TRBJ2-7	TGCGCCAGCAGCTCGCAGGAGACAGGGGCCGAGCAGTACTTC	CASSSQETGAEQYF
TRBV19	-	TRBD2	TRBJ2-5	TGTGCCTCAAAGCGGGGAGCCCAGGGCTATGAGCAGTACTTC	CASKRGAQGYEQYF
TRBV9	few	TRBD1	TRBJ1-4	TGTGCCAGCAGCCCTTCGGGACAGGGGGCAAATGAAAAACTGTTTTTT	CASSPSGQGANEKLFF
TRBV5-1	many	-	TRBJ2-1	TGCGCCAGCAGTGAAGGGACGTACAATGAGCAGTTCTTC	CASSEGTYNEQFF
TRBV21-1	-	-	TRBJ1-1	TGTGCCAGCAGCAAAGTGAGGAGTTTCATGAACACTGAAGCTTTCTTT	CASSKVRSFMNTEAFF
TRBV5-1	few	-	TRBJ2-1	TGCGCCAGCAGAAATCACGGGACAGCGGGTTTAGGATCCTACAATGAGCAGTTCTTC	CASRNHGTAGLGSYNEQFF
TRBV7-2	-	-	TRBJ2-1	TGTGCCAGCAGCTTAGTGCTGACCTCTAATGAGCAGTTCTTC	CASSLVLTSNEQFF
TRBV5-1	many	TRBD1	TRBJ1-1	TGCGCCAGCAGCTTGTCGGGACAGGGTAAGAATGAAGCTTTCTTT	CASSLSGQGKNEAFF
TRBV12-3/TRBV12-4	-	-	TRBJ2-5	TGTGCCAGCACCCCGGCGGAGCAAGAGACCCAGTACTTC	CASTPAEQETQYF
TRBV6-5	-	-	TRBJ1-5	TGTGCCAGCACGCCTACAGGGTACAATCAGCCCCAGCATTTT	CASTPTGYNQPQHF
TRBV7-8	many	-	TRBJ1-1	TGTGCCAGCAGCTTGCTTACAGGCCCCAACACTGAAGCTTTCTTT	CASSLLTGPNTEAFF
TRBV30	few	TRBD1	TRBJ1-5	TGTGCCTGGAGTGCCGGACAGGGAAGGTGGCAGCCCCAGCATTTT	CAWSAGQGRWQPQHF
TRBV10-3	many	TRBD1	TRBJ2-3	TGTGCCATCAGAATGACAGGGGACACAGATACGCAGTATTTT	CAIRMTGDTDTQYF
TRBV9	many	TRBD1	TRBJ1-2	TGTGCCAGCAGCGTAGAGGGACAGGGTTTCTATGGCTACACCTTC	CASSVEGQGFYGYTF
TRBV2	-	-	TRBJ1-1	TGTGCCAGCAGTACCGCGGGGAGCACTGAAGCTTTCTTT	CASSTAGSTEAFF
TRBV7-2	many	-	TRBJ2-5	TGTGCCAGCAGTCCGGCCGGCGGGGAGACCCAGTACTTC	CASSPAGGETQYF
TRBV12-3/TRBV12-4	-	TRBD2	TRBJ2-3	TGTGCCAGCAGTTTAGCAAGCGGGGGAGCAGATGTGCAGTATTTT	CASSLASGGADVQYF
TRBV30	few	-	TRBJ2-7	TGTGCCTGGAGTGTACGGCCCGACGCCTACGAGCAGTACTTC	CAWSVRPDAYEQYF
TRBV16	-	-	TRBJ1-2	TGTGCCAGCAGCCAATTGGCGGTCTATGGCTACACCTTC	CASSQLAVYGYTF